The text below deals with one T cell receptor beta chain. Its antigen is not known. Unsorted PBMC samples were amplified in replicate PCRs containing about 300 ng DNA, about 30,000 T cell genomes. Original processing methods: Filtering was not the same, since immunoSEQ gave junction-only sequences without quality scores. The method was immunoSEQ multiplex PCR; TCRdb's version includes in-frame clones alone and lacks a portion of them. V and J calls and clone size follow that table, whereas D and trimming were derived from the DNA. The repertoire holds more than 400,000 clones, with over 70% as singletons. These data come from a study of shared clonotypes between healthy human individuals. The wider study: The donor group consisted of two women and three men, aged 18 to 49. Overall study findings and caveats: Blood was the sole source, and tissue repertoires probably differ.

The CDR3 covers 15 residues. Germline values: CDR1 SGHRS, CDR2 YFSETQ. The V and J ends lost 4 bases and 2 bases, in that order; junction bases with no gene match: 8. The sequence came from a woman aged 40 to 50 in good health. Some clones in this sample may be carry-over from other donors' samples. The sequenced material came from PBMCs. The rearrangement uses TRBV5-1 and TRBJ2-7; 8 bases agree with TRBD1. The CDR3 bases are TGCGCCAGCAGCGCAAGGACAGGGAGGACCTACGAGCAGTACTTC. Translation gives CASSARTGRTYEQYF.